The rows below give T cell receptor beta chains drawn from one sample of a study of blood T cell repertoires in COVID-19. TCRdb's table, derived via immunoSEQ multiplex PCR, lists solely in-frame clones and lacks some. Seen here are under 200,000 clones, less than 90% observed once, and the top ten hold over 9.5%. What was sequenced was peripheral blood. These receptors were obtained from a woman aged 55-69 years with COVID-19, enrolled during active disease. Each CDR3 is given with its conserved first and last residue. Each record gives: clone size, J gene, V gene, D gene, CDR3 protein, CDR3 DNA. A D gene is named only where the DNA matches it firmly. The listing skips clone size in some rows; elsewhere it reads once, few, many or a size class.

>.|TRBJ2-7|TRBV2|TRBD1
CASSLGQFYEQYF
TGTGCCAGCAGCCTGGGACAGTTCTACGAGCAGTACTTC
>.|TRBJ1-1|TRBV5-4|TRBD1
CAGIHLMGTGSNTEAFF
TGTGCCGGTATTCATTTAATGGGGACAGGGTCGAACACTGAAGCTTTCTTT
>.|TRBJ2-5|TRBV15|TRBD2
CATSVGGIQETQYF
TGTGCCACCTCGGTGGGGGGGATACAAGAGACCCAGTACTTC
>.|TRBJ2-3|TRBV2|TRBD1
CASSGDRDHTQYF
TGTGCCAGCAGTGGGGACAGGGACCATACGCAGTATTTT
>.|TRBJ2-7|TRBV15|TRBD2
CATSKGLAGGEQYF
TGTGCCACCAGCAAGGGACTAGCGGGAGGCGAGCAGTACTTC
>.|TRBJ2-1|TRBV28|.
CATRNRDEQFF
TGTGCCACACGGAACAGGGATGAGCAGTTCTTC
>once|TRBJ2-7|TRBV5-1|.
CASSPQSGYEQYF
TGCGCCAGCAGCCCCCAGTCGGGGTACGAGCAGTACTTC
>.|TRBJ1-5|TRBV18|.
CASSPSFTPSNQPQHF
TGTGCCAGCTCACCAAGTTTCACACCTAGCAATCAGCCCCAGCATTTT
>.|TRBJ1-1|TRBV19|.
CASRVQGMSEAFF
TGTGCCAGTAGGGTTCAGGGGATGTCTGAAGCTTTCTTT
>.|TRBJ2-1|TRBV3-1/TRBV3-2|TRBD2
CASSQEVWTSGRLYNEQFF
TGTGCCAGCAGCCAAGAAGTTTGGACTAGCGGGAGATTATACAATGAGCAGTTCTTC
>.|TRBJ1-4|TRBV9|.
CASSVGRGHADWGEKLFF
TGTGCCAGCAGCGTAGGCAGGGGCCATGCGGATTGGGGGGAAAAACTGTTTTTT
>.|TRBJ1-1|TRBV24-1|.
CATREGVNTEAFF
TGTGCCACCAGGGAGGGCGTGAACACTGAAGCTTTCTTT
>once|TRBJ2-3|TRBV5-4|.
CASSGHRAPDTQYF
TGTGCCAGCAGCGGACACAGGGCCCCAGATACGCAGTATTTT
>.|TRBJ2-7|TRBV5-4|TRBD2
CASSLELAASREQYF
TGTGCCAGCAGCTTGGAACTAGCGGCTAGTAGGGAGCAGTACTTC
>.|TRBJ2-5|TRBV29-1|TRBD2
CSAQGLAGGPEETQYF
TGCAGCGCCCAGGGACTAGCGGGAGGGCCTGAAGAGACCCAGTACTTC
>.|TRBJ2-7|TRBV6-2/TRBV6-3|.
CASSSPGIRSYEQYF
TGTGCCAGCAGTTCCCCCGGGATTCGATCCTACGAGCAGTACTTC
>.|TRBJ1-1|TRBV19|.
CASSTTVNTEAFF
TGTGCCAGTAGTACGACAGTGAACACTGAAGCTTTCTTT
>.|TRBJ1-2|TRBV5-1|TRBD1
CASSSRRGGPDRGGGYTF
TGCGCCAGCAGCTCTCGTAGGGGGGGCCCGGACAGGGGTGGTGGCTACACCTTC
>.|TRBJ2-3|TRBV15|TRBD1
CATSRDWGQTLSTQYF
TGTGCCACCAGCAGAGATTGGGGACAGACTTTGAGTACGCAGTATTTT
>.|TRBJ1-2|TRBV30|.
CAWEGEPYSNYGYTF
TGTGCCTGGGAGGGGGAGCCGTATTCTAACTATGGCTACACCTTC
>.|TRBJ1-4|TRBV6-5|.
CASTPGGTQGKLFF
TGTGCCAGCACCCCAGGCGGAACCCAGGGAAAACTGTTTTTT
>.|TRBJ2-1|TRBV7-2|.
CASSSQTGLEQFF
TGTGCCAGCAGCTCCCAGACGGGACTCGAGCAGTTCTTC
>.|TRBJ2-1|TRBV5-4|.
CASTWAGSYNEQFF
TGTGCCAGCACCTGGGCGGGATCCTACAATGAGCAGTTCTTC
>.|TRBJ2-3|TRBV2|TRBD1
CASRGDRQTDTQYF
TGTGCCAGCAGGGGGGACAGGCAGACAGATACGCAGTATTTT
>once|TRBJ2-3|TRBV15|.
CATSRDMADDTQYF
TGTGCCACCAGCAGAGATATGGCGGATGATACGCAGTATTTT
>.|TRBJ2-7|TRBV6-5|TRBD2
CASSFRREVYEQYF
TGTGCCAGCAGTTTTCGACGGGAGGTCTACGAGCAGTACTTC
>.|TRBJ1-4|TRBV19|TRBD1
CASTPGTGAASSQKLFF
TGTGCCAGTACTCCCGGGACAGGGGCGGCCTCATCGCAAAAACTGTTTTTT
>once|TRBJ2-5|TRBV19|TRBD2
CASKTSGRTEETQYF
TGTGCCAGTAAGACTAGCGGGAGAACCGAGGAGACCCAGTACTTC
>.|TRBJ1-5|TRBV6-2/TRBV6-3|.
CASSLGGRWGQPQHF
TGTGCCAGCAGTCTGGGGGGGCGATGGGGTCAGCCCCAGCATTTT
>.|TRBJ1-1|TRBV11-2|.
CASSLLWGTNTEAFF
TGTGCCAGCAGCTTACTGTGGGGCACGAACACTGAAGCTTTCTTT
>.|TRBJ2-1|TRBV7-2|TRBD2
CASSLESGSSYNEQFF
TGTGCCAGCAGCTTAGAGAGCGGGAGCTCCTACAATGAGCAGTTCTTC
>.|TRBJ2-1|TRBV7-9|.
CASSIQFTHNEQFF
TGTGCCAGCAGCATACAATTTACACACAATGAGCAGTTCTTC
>few|TRBJ2-3|TRBV30|.
CAWRPGFSTDTQYF
TGTGCCTGGAGACCGGGGTTTAGCACAGATACGCAGTATTTT
>.|TRBJ2-1|TRBV9|TRBD1
CASSVDPGGNEQFF
TGTGCCAGCAGCGTAGACCCAGGGGGCAATGAGCAGTTCTTC
>.|TRBJ1-4|TRBV7-6|.
CASSLLPEQGVGEKLFF
TGTGCCAGCAGCTTACTCCCCGAACAGGGAGTAGGTGAAAAACTGTTTTTT
>.|TRBJ2-5|TRBV27|.
CASSPPGSGETQYF
TGTGCCAGCAGTCCGCCGGGATCCGGAGAGACCCAGTACTTC
>.|TRBJ1-6|TRBV19|TRBD1
CASSIGQGGSPLHF
TGTGCCAGTAGTATTGGACAGGGGGGTTCACCCCTCCACTTT
>.|TRBJ2-3|TRBV6-2/TRBV6-3|TRBD2
CASSYTPFSGREVDTQYF
TGTGCCAGCAGTTATACCCCTTTTAGCGGGAGAGAAGTAGATACGCAGTATTTT
>once|TRBJ2-7|TRBV30|.
CAWDRGSGRYEQYF
TGTGCCTGGGACCGGGGGTCGGGGAGATACGAGCAGTACTTC
>.|TRBJ2-7|TRBV18|TRBD2
CASSPQAGGKHEQYF
TGTGCCAGCTCACCTCAAGCGGGAGGGAAGCACGAGCAGTACTTC
>.|TRBJ2-3|TRBV6-2/TRBV6-3|TRBD1
CASSHRGLRADTQYF
TGTGCCAGCAGCCACAGGGGGCTTAGGGCAGATACGCAGTATTTT
>.|TRBJ1-6|TRBV30|TRBD1
CAQQGLDSPLHF
TGTGCCCAACAGGGGCTGGATTCACCCCTCCACTTT
>.|TRBJ1-6|TRBV7-2|.
CASRNQGNNSPLHF
TGTGCCAGCAGGAATCAGGGGAATAATTCACCCCTCCACTTT
>.|TRBJ2-1|TRBV21-1|.
CASRPLDNEQFF
TGTGCCAGCCGGCCACTAGACAATGAGCAGTTCTTC
>.|TRBJ2-3|TRBV9|.
CASSVSGSTDTQYF
TGTGCCAGCAGCGTGAGCGGGAGCACAGATACGCAGTATTTT